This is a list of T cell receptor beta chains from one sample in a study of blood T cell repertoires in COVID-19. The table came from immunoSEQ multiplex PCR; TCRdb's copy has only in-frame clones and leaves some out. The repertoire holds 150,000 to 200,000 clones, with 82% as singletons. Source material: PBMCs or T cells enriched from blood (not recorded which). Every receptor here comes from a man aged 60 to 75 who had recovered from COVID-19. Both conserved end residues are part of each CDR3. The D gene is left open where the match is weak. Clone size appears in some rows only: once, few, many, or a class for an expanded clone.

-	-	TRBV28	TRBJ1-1	TGTGCCAGCACCTCAGAACCCCTTTTGAACACTGAAGCTTTCTTT	CASTSEPLLNTEAFF
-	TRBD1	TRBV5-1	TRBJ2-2	TGCGCCAGCAGCTTGCGGATCGACAGGGCCGGGGAGCTGTTTTTT	CASSLRIDRAGELFF
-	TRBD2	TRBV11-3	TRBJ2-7	TGTGCCAGCAGCCCGGGGGGGAGTAGCTCCTACGAGCAGTACTTC	CASSPGGSSSYEQYF
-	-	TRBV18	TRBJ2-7	TGTGCCAGCTCACCAGTACAGGGAAGAGGCGAGCAGTACTTC	CASSPVQGRGEQYF
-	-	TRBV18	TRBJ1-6	TGTGCCAGCTCACCCCGGGAGGGGGACGATTCACCCCTCCACTTT	CASSPREGDDSPLHF
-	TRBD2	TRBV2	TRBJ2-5	TGTGCCAGCAGTTTACTAGCGGGGTCACAAGAGACCCAGTACTTC	CASSLLAGSQETQYF
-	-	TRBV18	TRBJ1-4	TGTGCCAGCTCATTAGCAAGACAGACAACTAATGAAAAACTGTTTTTT	CASSLARQTTNEKLFF
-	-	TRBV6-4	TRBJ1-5	TGTGCCAGCAGTGCAGGGTGGGGTCAGCCCCAGCATTTT	CASSAGWGQPQHF
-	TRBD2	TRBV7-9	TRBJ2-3	TGTGCCAGCAGCGACCTAGGACTAGCGGGGACAGATACGCAGTATTTT	CASSDLGLAGTDTQYF
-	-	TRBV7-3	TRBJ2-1	TGTGCCAGCAGCACTCCGGGACACTTCAATGAGCAGTTCTTC	CASSTPGHFNEQFF
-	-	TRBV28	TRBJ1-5	TGTGCCAGCACGTTATTCAAGGTCGGGGTATGGGCGCCTTGGCAGCCCCAGCATTTT	CASTLFKVGVWAPWQPQHF
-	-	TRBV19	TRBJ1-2	TGTGCCAGTAGTGTTTACAGGGCCGGCTATGGCTACACCTTC	CASSVYRAGYGYTF
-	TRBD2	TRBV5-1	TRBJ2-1	TGCGCCAGCAGCTTAGCGGGAGGGAACAATGAGCAGTTCTTC	CASSLAGGNNEQFF
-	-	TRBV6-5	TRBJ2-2	TGTGCCAGCCGGAGTGGGGAGTTGGCCGGGGAGCTGTTTTTT	CASRSGELAGELFF
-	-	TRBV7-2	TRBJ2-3	TGTGCCAGCAGCTCGGACAGAAATACGCAGTATTTT	CASSSDRNTQYF
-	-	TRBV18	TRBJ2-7	TGTGCCAGCTCACCAACTAATCCCCGGGTTCATCAGTACTTC	CASSPTNPRVHQYF
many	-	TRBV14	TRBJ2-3	TGTGCCAGCAGCCAAGGGTTCCTACAGGGAGATACGCAGTATTTT	CASSQGFLQGDTQYF
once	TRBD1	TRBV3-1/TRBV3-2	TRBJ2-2	TGTGCCAGCAGCCAAGTTGGGACAGGGAACACCGGGGAGCTGTTTTTT	CASSQVGTGNTGELFF
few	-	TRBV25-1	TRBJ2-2	TGTGCCAGCAGTCTGTCCGGGGAGCTGTTTTTT	CASSLSGELFF
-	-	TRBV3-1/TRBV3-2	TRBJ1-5	TGTGCCAGCAGCCAAGAACCGAGGTATTGGCCCCAGCATTTT	CASSQEPRYWPQHF
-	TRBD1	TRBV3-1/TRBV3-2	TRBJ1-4	TGTGCCAGCAGACCATTGGGACAGAGGGGCGAAAAACTGTTTTTT	CASRPLGQRGEKLFF
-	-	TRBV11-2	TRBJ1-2	TGTGCCAGCAGCTTAGATCGGGTTTATAGCTACACCTTC	CASSLDRVYSYTF
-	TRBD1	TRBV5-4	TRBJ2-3	TGTGCCAGCAGCTACGGACAGGGAACGGATACGCAGTATTTT	CASSYGQGTDTQYF
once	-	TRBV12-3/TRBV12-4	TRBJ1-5	TGTGCCAGCAACTGGAACGGGAATCAGCCCCAGCATTTT	CASNWNGNQPQHF
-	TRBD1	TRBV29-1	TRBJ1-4	TGCAGCGTTGATAAGACAGGGAGGAATGAAAAACTGTTTTTT	CSVDKTGRNEKLFF
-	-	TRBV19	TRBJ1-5	TGTGCCAGTAGTATTTCAGGGAAGTGGAGCAATCAGCCCCAGCATTTT	CASSISGKWSNQPQHF
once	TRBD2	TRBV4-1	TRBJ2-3	TGCGCCAGCAGCCAAGCCAGCGGGGGCAGCACAGATACGCAGTATTTT	CASSQASGGSTDTQYF
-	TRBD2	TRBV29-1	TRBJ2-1	TGCAGCGTTCAGAGAGAGCGGGAAACCTACAATGAGCAGTTCTTC	CSVQRERETYNEQFF
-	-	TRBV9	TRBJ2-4	TGTGCCAGCAGCCGGAGGTCTGGAAGCGACATTCAGTACTTC	CASSRRSGSDIQYF
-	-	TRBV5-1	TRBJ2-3	TGCGCCAGCAGCATGGGACTTGACACAGATACGCAGTATTTT	CASSMGLDTDTQYF
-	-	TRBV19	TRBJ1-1	TGTGCCAGTATTGATATGGGAGACAGGTCTGAAGCTTTCTTT	CASIDMGDRSEAFF
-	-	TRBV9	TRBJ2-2	TGTGCCAGCAGCGTAACTTGGGGCGGTACCGGGGAGCTGTTTTTT	CASSVTWGGTGELFF
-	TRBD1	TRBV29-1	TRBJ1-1	TGCAGCGTTGATGGACAGGGTGGAGGCACTGAAGCTTTCTTT	CSVDGQGGGTEAFF
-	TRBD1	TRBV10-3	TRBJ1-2	TGTGCCATCCCCGGGGGACAGGGCCCTGGCTACACCTTC	CAIPGGQGPGYTF
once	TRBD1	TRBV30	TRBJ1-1	TGTGCCTGGGACAGGGGTGTGAACACTGAAGCTTTCTTT	CAWDRGVNTEAFF
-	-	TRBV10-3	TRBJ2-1	TGTGCCATCAGTGAGTCTTTGCAGGGGCTGAGGAATGAGCAGTTCTTC	CAISESLQGLRNEQFF
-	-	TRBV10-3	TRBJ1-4	TGTGCCATCAGCGCCTCCAGGGTGGCAACTAATGAAAAACTGTTTTTT	CAISASRVATNEKLFF
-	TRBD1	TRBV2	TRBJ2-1	TGTGCCAGCGTGACAGGGGACGGCAATGAGCAGTTCTTC	CASVTGDGNEQFF
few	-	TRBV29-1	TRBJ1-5	TGCAGCGCCGGACAGCTCAATCAGCCCCAGCATTTT	CSAGQLNQPQHF
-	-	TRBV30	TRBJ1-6	TGTGCCTGGAGTGTCCCGACAAGGATGGATTCACCCCTCCACTTT	CAWSVPTRMDSPLHF
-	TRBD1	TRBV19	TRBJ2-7	TGTGCCAGTAGTACCGACCCGGGACAGGGGGCGCGGGAGCAGTACTTC	CASSTDPGQGAREQYF
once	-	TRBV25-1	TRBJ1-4	TGTGCCAGCAGTGAAGGGAGGTCGGGCGAAAAACTGTTTTTT	CASSEGRSGEKLFF
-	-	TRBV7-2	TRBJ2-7	TGTGCCAGCAGCTTACAGGCTCTTGACGACGAGCAGTACTTC	CASSLQALDDEQYF
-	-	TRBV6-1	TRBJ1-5	TGTGCCAGCAGTGCCGATACAGGGACTAGCAATCAGCCCCAGCATTTT	CASSADTGTSNQPQHF
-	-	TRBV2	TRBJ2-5	TGTGCCAGCAGTGCTCCCAGACAAGAGACCCAGTACTTC	CASSAPRQETQYF
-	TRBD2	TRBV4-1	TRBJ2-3	TGCGCCAGCAGCCAAGTGAAGGCTAGCGGGGGATCTAGCACAGATACGCAGTATTTT	CASSQVKASGGSSTDTQYF